These T cell receptor beta chains were read from a single sample in a study of cytomegalovirus exposure and HLA in healthy donors. The assay was immunoSEQ multiplex PCR, and TCRdb's table has in-frame clones only and misses some. This repertoire shows some 95,000 clones, 55% to 85% found once; its top ten account for about a sixth. Source material: PBMCs. The receptors stem from a young woman in good health and CMV-seropositive. CDR3s include the opening cysteine and the closing phenylalanine or tryptophan. D genes are given only for firm matches. Clone size, where shown, is once, few, many, or a class for clones that have expanded.

j_call v_call clone_size d_call cdr3_nt cdr3_aa
TRBJ2-3 TRBV19 . TRBD2 TGTGCCAGTAGTATGACTAGCGGGCCCCCAGATACGCAGTATTTT CASSMTSGPPDTQYF
TRBJ1-2 TRBV9 . . TGTGCCAGCAGCGTATGGCAGGGGCCCCCCTATGGCTACACCTTC CASSVWQGPPYGYTF
TRBJ1-5 TRBV4-2 . TRBD1 TGTGCCAGCAGTGCCGGGACAGGGGAGGCGAGCAATCAGCCCCAGCATTTT CASSAGTGEASNQPQHF
TRBJ1-5 TRBV6-1 . TRBD1 TGTGCCAGCTCCTTAAAAGGACAGGGCAATCAGCCCCAGCATTTT CASSLKGQGNQPQHF
TRBJ2-3 TRBV6-5 once TRBD1 TGTGCCAGCAGCCGACGACAGGGGTTAACAGATACGCAGTATTTT CASSRRQGLTDTQYF
TRBJ2-7 TRBV27 . TRBD2 TGTGCCAGCAGTTTATCTACTAGCGGGAAGTCCTACGAGCAGTACTTC CASSLSTSGKSYEQYF
TRBJ2-1 TRBV7-9 . TRBD2 TGTGCCAGCAGCTTATCGGGGGGGTCCAATGAGCAGTTCTTC CASSLSGGSNEQFF
TRBJ2-1 TRBV27 . TRBD2 TGTGCCAGCAGTCCTCTAAGTAGCGGGAGGGCCCTTAATGAGCAGTTCTTC CASSPLSSGRALNEQFF
TRBJ2-7 TRBV27 . . TGTGCCAGCAGTCCGTTCGGGGTGGGCGAGCAGTACTTC CASSPFGVGEQYF
TRBJ1-1 TRBV5-1 . . TGCGCCAGCAGCTTGACGGTAGACGGGGAAGCTTTCTTT CASSLTVDGEAFF
TRBJ2-1 TRBV5-1 . . TGCGCCAGCAGCTGGGGGCGCGAGGGAGGGCCAAGATATGAGCAGTTCTTC CASSWGREGGPRYEQFF
TRBJ2-1 TRBV7-6 . . TGTGCCAGCAGCTCCAATAGCGGAGCCTACAATGAGCAGTTCTTC CASSSNSGAYNEQFF
TRBJ2-7 TRBV14 . TRBD1 TGTGCCAGCAGCCGTCCCAGGGGGTCCGAGCAGTACTTC CASSRPRGSEQYF
TRBJ1-1 TRBV5-6 . . TGTGCCAGCAGGTCCGCAGGCGGGTCGAACACTGAAGCTTTCTTT CASRSAGGSNTEAFF
TRBJ2-7 TRBV7-3 . TRBD1 TGTGCCAGCAGCTCCCGACAGGGGGCCGAGCAGTACTTC CASSSRQGAEQYF
TRBJ2-7 TRBV6-5 . . TGTGCCTCCCGTAGCTCCTACGAGCAGTACTTC CASRSSYEQYF
TRBJ2-7 TRBV6-5 . TRBD2 TGTGCCAGCAGTTACGGACTAGCAGAATCCTACGAGCAGTACTTC CASSYGLAESYEQYF
TRBJ2-3 TRBV7-2 . TRBD2 TGTGCCAGCAGCTTAGGCAGCGGGAGTTTAGCAGATACGCAGTATTTT CASSLGSGSLADTQYF
TRBJ2-4 TRBV5-4 . TRBD2 TGTGCCAGCAGCTCCGGGACTAGCCTCAGGCGGGACATTCAGTACTTC CASSSGTSLRRDIQYF
TRBJ2-1 TRBV5-6 . TRBD2 TGTGCCAGCAGCTTATATAGCGGGAACTCCTACAATGAGCAGTTCTTC CASSLYSGNSYNEQFF
TRBJ2-7 TRBV6-9 few TRBD2 TGTGCCAGCAGTTGGGAGGGGACTCTCTACGAGCAGTACTTC CASSWEGTLYEQYF
TRBJ2-2 TRBV5-8 . TRBD1 TGTGCCAGCAGCCGGACAGGGAACACCGGGGAGCTATTTTTT CASSRTGNTGELFF
TRBJ2-1 TRBV27 . TRBD2 TGTGCCAGCAGGATAGCGGGGGGAAATTACAATGAGCAGTTCTTC CASRIAGGNYNEQFF
TRBJ1-4 TRBV5-8 . . TGTGCCAGCAGCCCTGGACAGTCTGCAACTAATGAAAAACTGTTTTTT CASSPGQSATNEKLFF
TRBJ1-2 TRBV11-2 . . TGTGCCAGCAGCTTATTAGCGGCGGCGGTCTATGGCTACACCTTC CASSLLAAAVYGYTF
TRBJ2-1 TRBV28 once . TGTGCCAGCAGTCCCCAGCGGACCTACAATGAGCAGTTCTTC CASSPQRTYNEQFF
TRBJ2-2 TRBV7-2 . TRBD1 TGTGCCAGCAGCCGGACAGGGGGCGGTGCCGGGGAGCTGTTTTTT CASSRTGGGAGELFF
TRBJ2-1 TRBV15 . TRBD2 TGTGCCTCTGGACTAGCGGGAGTTTATGAGCAGTTCTTC CASGLAGVYEQFF
TRBJ1-4 TRBV27 once . TGTGCCAGCAGCTCCGGGGCAACTAATGAAAAACTGTTTTTT CASSSGATNEKLFF
TRBJ1-1 TRBV7-5 . . TGTGCCAGAAGCCGACAGGGGGCTTCGAACACTGAAGCTTTCTTT CARSRQGASNTEAFF
TRBJ1-2 TRBV7-6 . . TGTGCCAGCAGCTTACAGGGAAGCGATGGCTACACCTTC CASSLQGSDGYTF
TRBJ2-5 TRBV4-3 few . TGCGCCAGCAGCCAAGATCTTGGGGGCGCCTTCCAAGAGACCCAGTACTTC CASSQDLGGAFQETQYF
TRBJ1-2 TRBV4-2 . . TGTGCCAGCAGCCAAGCCAGGGAAAACTATGGCTACACCTTC CASSQARENYGYTF
TRBJ2-3 TRBV7-9 . . TGTGCCAGCAGCTTAGACGGGGATACGCAGTATTTT CASSLDGDTQYF
TRBJ2-2 TRBV5-1 few . TGCGCCAGCAGCTTAGGACTACTGAACACCGGGGAGCTGTTTTTT CASSLGLLNTGELFF
TRBJ1-2 TRBV2 few TRBD1 TGTGCCAAATCTCCGGGGACAGGGGATGGCTACACCTTC CAKSPGTGDGYTF
TRBJ2-1 TRBV7-2 . TRBD2 TGTGCCAGCAGCTTAGCCGGGACTAGCATAGACAATGAGCAGTTCTTC CASSLAGTSIDNEQFF
TRBJ2-3 TRBV4-3 . . TGCGCCAGCAGCCACGGTGGAGGCTCTACAGATACGCAGTATTTT CASSHGGGSTDTQYF
TRBJ2-7 TRBV4-1 . . TGCGCCAGCAGCCAAGTTACCACCTATGACTCCTACGAGCAGTACTTC CASSQVTTYDSYEQYF
TRBJ2-7 TRBV7-9 once . TGTGCCAGCAGCTTAATAGCCTCCTCCTACGAGCAGTACTTC CASSLIASSYEQYF
TRBJ2-1 TRBV5-1 . . TGCGCCAGCAGCCTCGGGGACATCTACAATGAGCAGTTCTTC CASSLGDIYNEQFF
TRBJ2-5 TRBV7-8 . TRBD2 TGTGCCAGCAGCTTAGCACCCCCGACTAGCGGGACGGAGACCCAGTACTTC CASSLAPPTSGTETQYF
TRBJ2-7 TRBV5-8 . . TGTGCCAGCAGCTTGGCGCTGACAGGTTCTCCAGGGTACTTC CASSLALTGSPGYF
TRBJ2-6 TRBV28 . TRBD1 TGTGCCAGCAGTTGGGACAGGGCCGGCTCTGGGGCCAACGTCCTGACTTTC CASSWDRAGSGANVLTF
TRBJ2-7 TRBV2 . . TGTGCCAGCAGTGAAAGGGCCCTTAGTCGTCTAGGGGGGGGCGACGAGCAGTACTTC CASSERALSRLGGGDEQYF
TRBJ1-5 TRBV21-1 few . TGTGCCAGCAGCAAAAGAGGGTTCAATCAGCCCCAGCATTTT CASSKRGFNQPQHF
TRBJ1-3 TRBV29-1 few TRBD1 TGCAGCGTTGGAGGGACAGGGCCAGGAAACACCATATATTTT CSVGGTGPGNTIYF
TRBJ2-7 TRBV27 . . TGTGCCAGCAGTCCCTTCCGGTCGTACGAGCAGTACTTC CASSPFRSYEQYF
TRBJ2-1 TRBV6-1 . . TGTGCCAGCAGTAGGGCGACAGAAAGTTACAATGAGCAGTTCTTC CASSRATESYNEQFF
TRBJ1-3 TRBV18 . . TGTGCCAGCTCACCAGAGGTAGTATTTGGAAACACCATATATTTT CASSPEVVFGNTIYF
TRBJ2-1 TRBV19 . . TGTGCCAGTAGTGCCCGACTAGCCTACAATGAGCAGTTCTTC CASSARLAYNEQFF
TRBJ2-2 TRBV9 . TRBD2 TGTGCCAGCAGCGTAGACAGCGGGAGGTCCGGGGAGCTGTTTTTT CASSVDSGRSGELFF